These 13 T cell receptor beta chains share one sample of origin, sequenced in a study of T cell repertoires in cytomegalovirus infection. From the reads, TCRdb called clonotypes with MiXCR, one entry per CDR3 protein. The table shows roughly 600,000 distinct CDR3 sequences, with approximately 24% occurring only once. The sequencing sample was made of CD8+ T cells from PBMCs. Source of these receptors: a human donor in good health (CMV status not recorded). Some clones in this sample may be carry-over from other donors' samples.

A word on this clonotype: A read error may be the cause here, since a much bigger clone is one base away. The chain employs TRBV7-4 and TRBJ2-3; TRBD1 or TRBD2 may be the D gene (8 bases each). Germline CDR1 reads SGHVT; CDR2 reads SQSDAQ. V was clipped by 5 bases and J by 2 bases, with 17 bases between them. The CDR3 sequence is 16 residues long. In DNA form, the CDR3 reads TGTGCCAGCAGCAGCGGGGGACAGGAGTTCACAGATACGCAGTATTTT. Translated: CASSSGGQEFTDTQYF.

This rearrangement joins TRBV27 to TRBJ2-3; D may be TRBD1 or TRBD2 (5 bases each). V shed 3 bases and J shed 2 bases, with 12 bases lying between them. CDR1 MNHEY and CDR2 SMNVEV come from the germline V gene (reference sequence). This CDR3 has 15 amino acids. The CDR3 DNA reads TGTGCCAGCAGTTTGGGACCGAAATCCACAGATACGCAGTATTTT. Translation gives CASSLGPKSTDTQYF.

V usage is TRBV2 and J usage is TRBJ2-7; D is undetermined. The CDR3 covers 15 residues. In germline, CDR1 is SNHLY, CDR2 FYNNEI. The V and J ends lost 1 base and 5 bases respectively, with 15 bases between them. CDR3 nucleotides: TGTGCCAGCAGTGAAGAAACAGCGTGGTTAGACGAGCAGTACTTC. It translates to CASSEETAWLDEQYF.

This clonotype was seen many times. J is TRBJ2-1 and V is TRBV27, with 8 bases fitting TRBD1. Germline V gene sequence: CDR1 MNHEY, CDR2 SMNVEV (reference sequence). V shed 3 bases, J shed 4 bases, and the junction held 11 bases outside the gene matches. This CDR3 region has 17 residues. This CDR3 is CASSLVPPGGKYNEQFF. CDR3 in DNA: TGTGCCAGCAGTTTGGTCCCCCCAGGGGGCAAGTACAATGAGCAGTTCTTC.

With regard to this clonotype: A much larger clone differs from this one at a single base, so this may be a read error. The genes are TRBV7-6 and TRBJ2-5; the match to TRBD2 covers 8 bases. Germline values: CDR1 SGHVS, CDR2 FNYEAQ. The CDR3 runs 14 residues. The CDR3 loop reads CVSSRRTSSETQYF. The CDR3, as DNA: TGTGTCAGCAGCCGCAGGACTAGCTCGGAGACCCAGTACTTC.

The sample holds many counts of this clonotype. The chain recombines TRBV28 with TRBJ2-1, with D possibly being TRBD1 (5 bases). The CDR3 is 16 residues long. The V and J ends lost 5 bases and 7 bases respectively, with 21 bases between them. In germline, CDR1 is MDHEN, CDR2 SYDVKM. The CDR3 bases are TGTGCCAGCAGTCCAACAGGATGGGTAAAGGGTAATGAGCAGTTCTTC. Translating gives CASSPTGWVKGNEQFF.

The chain uses TRBV6-4 and TRBJ2-3; no definite D call. Between the trimmed V and J ends, which lost 6 bases and 1 base, there was a span of 26 bases. Germline-derived CDR1 and CDR2 are MRHNA and SNTAGT. CDR3 size: 19 residues. The CDR3 DNA reads TGTGCCAGCAGCAACCTATGTTCCTGTCTGGGCTCGGGCACAGATACGCAGTATTTT. Protein: CASSNLCSCLGSGTDTQYF.

This chain joins TRBV12-3 or TRBV12-4 and TRBJ2-3; D tentatively reads TRBD1 or TRBD2 (5 bases each). CDR3 size: 12 residues. V lost 6 bases and J 5 bases, leaving 9 bases between the germline ends. The CDR3 here is CASRGDQDTQYF. CDR3 DNA sequence: TGTGCCAGCAGAGGGGACCAAGATACGCAGTATTTT.

The sample holds many counts of this clonotype. The J gene is TRBJ2-1, the V gene TRBV4-2; D remains unclear. The CDR3 totals 16 residues. With 0 bases removed from V and 0 bases from J, the gap between germline ends came to 9 bases. The germline V gene encodes CDR1 LGHNA and CDR2 YNFKEQ. The CDR3 loop is CASSQEELSSYNEQFF. The CDR3 region has the DNA TGTGCCAGCAGCCAAGAAGAACTGAGCTCCTACAATGAGCAGTTCTTC.

The chain combines TRBV10-3 with TRBJ2-5, with D hard to call. Trimming took 3 bases from V and 3 from J, leaving 11 bases between them. Per germline, CDR1 ENHRY and CDR2 SYGVKD. The CDR3 consists of 14 residues. The CDR3 sequence is CAISDPGAEETQYF. The CDR3 DNA reads as TGTGCCATCAGTGACCCAGGAGCCGAAGAGACCCAGTACTTC.

The rearrangement uses TRBV29-1 and TRBJ1-1, with a weak D call TRBD1 (6 bases). V lost 5 bases to trimming and J lost 8 bases, with 9 bases between them. The CDR3 contains 10 residues. Germline V CDR1 and CDR2: SQVTM, ANQGSEA. CDR3 amino acids: CSVSGGEAFF. The CDR3 nucleotides read TGCAGCGTTTCCGGGGGCGAAGCTTTCTTT.

This clonotype was recorded many times. This chain uses TRBV27 with TRBJ2-5; D not certain. This CDR3 is built from 12 residues. Germline loops: CDR1 MNHEY, CDR2 SMNVEV (reference sequence). V dropped 3 bases and J dropped 0 bases, with 2 bases sitting between them. The CDR3 nucleotides read TGTGCCAGCAGTTTGAACCAAGAGACCCAGTACTTC. This sequence encodes CASSLNQETQYF.

This clonotype was found a few times. V gene TRBV5-4 combines with J gene TRBJ2-3; D is possibly TRBD1 or TRBD2 (5 bases each). CDR1 is SGHNT, CDR2 YYREEE, per germline (reference sequence). The CDR3 is made up of 14 amino acids. V was clipped by 10 bases and J by 2 bases, with 17 bases between them. The CDR3: CALPGQPITDTQYF. CDR3 sequence (DNA): TGTGCCCTTCCGGGGCAACCGATCACAGATACGCAGTATTTT.